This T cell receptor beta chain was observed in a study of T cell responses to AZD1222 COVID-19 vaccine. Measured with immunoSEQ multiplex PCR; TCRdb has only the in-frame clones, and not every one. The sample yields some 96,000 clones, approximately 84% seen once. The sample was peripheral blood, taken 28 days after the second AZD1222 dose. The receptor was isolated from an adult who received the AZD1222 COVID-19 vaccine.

The CDR3 nucleotides are TGTGCCAGCAGCCACGGACAGGGGATCTACGAGCAGTACTTC. Its translation: CASSHGQGIYEQYF. The chain recombines TRBV7-9 with TRBJ2-7; 9 bases match TRBD1. J lost 3 bases, V lost 5 bases, and 5 bases had no gene match. Germline CDR1 SEHNR, CDR2 FQNEAQ (reference sequence). There are 14 residues in the CDR3.